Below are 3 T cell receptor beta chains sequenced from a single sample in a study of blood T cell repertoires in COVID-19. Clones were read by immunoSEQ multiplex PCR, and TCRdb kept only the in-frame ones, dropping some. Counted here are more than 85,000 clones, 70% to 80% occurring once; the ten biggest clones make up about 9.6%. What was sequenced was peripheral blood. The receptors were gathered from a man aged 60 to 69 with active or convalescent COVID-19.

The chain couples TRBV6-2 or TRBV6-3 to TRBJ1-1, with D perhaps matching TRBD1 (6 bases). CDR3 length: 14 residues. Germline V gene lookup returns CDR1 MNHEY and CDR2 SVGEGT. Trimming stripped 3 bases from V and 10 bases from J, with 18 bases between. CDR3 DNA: TGTGCCAGCAGTTATGTTACAGGGCGATCTGGAGCTTTCTTT. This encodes CASSYVTGRSGAFF.

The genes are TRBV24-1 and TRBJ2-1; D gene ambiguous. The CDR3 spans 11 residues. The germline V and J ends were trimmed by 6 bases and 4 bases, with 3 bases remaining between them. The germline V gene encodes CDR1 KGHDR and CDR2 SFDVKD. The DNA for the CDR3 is TGTGCCACCAGTCGTTACAATGAGCAGTTCTTC. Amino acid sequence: CATSRYNEQFF.

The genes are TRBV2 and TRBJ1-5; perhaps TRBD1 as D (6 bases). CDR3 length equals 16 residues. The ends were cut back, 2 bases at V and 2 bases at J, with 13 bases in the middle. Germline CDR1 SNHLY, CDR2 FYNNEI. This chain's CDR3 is CASSERGGWGNQPQHF. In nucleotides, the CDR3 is TGTGCCAGCAGTGAAAGGGGGGGATGGGGCAATCAGCCCCAGCATTTT.